This is a list of T cell receptor beta chains from one sample in a study of blood T cell repertoires in COVID-19. The data were produced by immunoSEQ multiplex PCR, yet TCRdb's version contains in-frame clones alone and is incomplete. The repertoire holds more than 400,000 clones, with around 91% as singletons. The sample consisted of PBMCs or T cells enriched from blood (not recorded which). The receptors originated from a man between 18 and 35 years old who had recovered from COVID-19. The CDR3 runs from the conserved cysteine through the conserved F or W. Each record gives: J gene, D gene, V gene, clone size, CDR3 protein, CDR3 DNA. A D gene is named only where the DNA matches it firmly. Size tells how often a clone was seen (once, few, many) or the class of an expanded clone, and some rows leave it out.

J gene: TRBJ2-7; D gene: .; V gene: TRBV14; clone size: .; CDR3 protein: CASSQGISGTYEQYF; CDR3 DNA: TGTGCCAGCAGCCAAGGGATTAGCGGAACCTACGAGCAGTACTTC
J gene: TRBJ2-4; D gene: .; V gene: TRBV5-1; clone size: .; CDR3 protein: CASSLEGDAKNIQYF; CDR3 DNA: TGCGCCAGCAGCTTGGAGGGGGATGCCAAAAACATTCAGTACTTC
J gene: TRBJ1-6; D gene: .; V gene: TRBV9; clone size: once; CDR3 protein: CASSRGIPYNSPLHF; CDR3 DNA: TGTGCCAGCAGCCGGGGGATCCCGTATAATTCACCCCTCCACTTT
J gene: TRBJ2-7; D gene: .; V gene: TRBV4-1; clone size: few; CDR3 protein: CASSPDAQGYEQYF; CDR3 DNA: TGCGCCAGCAGCCCCGACGCACAGGGTTACGAGCAGTACTTC
J gene: TRBJ2-5; D gene: TRBD2; V gene: TRBV2; clone size: .; CDR3 protein: CASSEVLAGAETQYF; CDR3 DNA: TGTGCCAGCAGTGAAGTATTAGCGGGAGCAGAGACCCAGTACTTC
J gene: TRBJ1-1; D gene: TRBD1; V gene: TRBV6-5; clone size: .; CDR3 protein: CASRGDRASTEAFF; CDR3 DNA: TGTGCCAGCAGGGGTGACAGGGCTTCGACTGAAGCTTTCTTT
J gene: TRBJ2-5; D gene: .; V gene: TRBV27; clone size: .; CDR3 protein: CASSLQGRETQYF; CDR3 DNA: TGTGCCAGCAGTTTACAGGGAAGAGAGACCCAGTACTTC
J gene: TRBJ1-2; D gene: .; V gene: TRBV6-1; clone size: .; CDR3 protein: CASSEGDTANYGYTF; CDR3 DNA: TGTGCCAGCAGTGAAGGGGACACCGCTAACTATGGCTACACCTTC
J gene: TRBJ2-6; D gene: .; V gene: TRBV7-9; clone size: .; CDR3 protein: CASSRRGPNVLTF; CDR3 DNA: TGTGCCAGCAGCCGGAGGGGCCCCAACGTCCTGACTTTC
J gene: TRBJ2-2; D gene: .; V gene: TRBV3-1/TRBV3-2; clone size: .; CDR3 protein: CASSQGVSGNTGELFF; CDR3 DNA: TGTGCCAGCAGCCAAGGGGTTAGCGGGAACACCGGGGAGCTGTTTTTT
J gene: TRBJ1-4; D gene: TRBD1; V gene: TRBV7-2; clone size: .; CDR3 protein: CASSRRQGAGEKLFF; CDR3 DNA: TGTGCCAGCAGCCGTCGACAGGGGGCCGGTGAAAAACTGTTTTTT
J gene: TRBJ2-3; D gene: .; V gene: TRBV4-1; clone size: .; CDR3 protein: CASSQVQTQYF; CDR3 DNA: TGCGCCAGCAGCCAAGTCCAGACGCAGTATTTT
J gene: TRBJ1-1; D gene: .; V gene: TRBV27; clone size: .; CDR3 protein: CASSFRGLETEAFF; CDR3 DNA: TGTGCCAGCAGTTTCCGAGGGTTGGAGACTGAAGCTTTCTTT
J gene: TRBJ1-2; D gene: .; V gene: TRBV5-6; clone size: .; CDR3 protein: CASSSTGGPYGYTF; CDR3 DNA: TGTGCCAGCAGCTCGACGGGGGGGCCCTATGGCTACACCTTC
J gene: TRBJ1-5; D gene: TRBD1; V gene: TRBV30; clone size: .; CDR3 protein: CAWSGTGDGQPQHF; CDR3 DNA: TGTGCCTGGAGTGGGACAGGGGACGGGCAGCCCCAGCATTTT
J gene: TRBJ2-1; D gene: .; V gene: TRBV14; clone size: .; CDR3 protein: CASSQGVNSYNEQFF; CDR3 DNA: TGTGCCAGCAGCCAAGGAGTGAACTCCTACAATGAGCAGTTCTTC
J gene: TRBJ1-1; D gene: TRBD1; V gene: TRBV5-4; clone size: few; CDR3 protein: CASSTPTGGNTEAFF; CDR3 DNA: TGTGCCAGCAGCACTCCGACAGGGGGGAACACTGAAGCTTTCTTT
J gene: TRBJ1-1; D gene: .; V gene: TRBV28; clone size: .; CDR3 protein: CASSQSMVNTEAFF; CDR3 DNA: TGTGCCAGCAGCCAGTCGATGGTGAACACTGAAGCTTTCTTT
J gene: TRBJ2-2; D gene: .; V gene: TRBV7-8; clone size: .; CDR3 protein: CASSLEGGATGELFF; CDR3 DNA: TGTGCCAGCAGCTTAGAAGGGGGGGCCACCGGGGAGCTGTTTTTT
J gene: TRBJ1-5; D gene: .; V gene: TRBV5-1; clone size: once; CDR3 protein: CASSFNPSGGNQPQHF; CDR3 DNA: TGCGCCAGCAGCTTCAATCCTTCAGGGGGCAATCAGCCCCAGCATTTT
J gene: TRBJ1-5; D gene: TRBD1; V gene: TRBV7-3; clone size: .; CDR3 protein: CASSRTGTDLRDLGHF; CDR3 DNA: TGTGCCAGCAGCAGGACCGGGACAGACCTTAGGGACTTGGGGCATTTT
J gene: TRBJ1-1; D gene: TRBD1; V gene: TRBV28; clone size: .; CDR3 protein: CASSPGQGFTEAFF; CDR3 DNA: TGTGCCAGCAGTCCGGGACAGGGGTTCACTGAAGCTTTCTTT
J gene: TRBJ2-5; D gene: TRBD2; V gene: TRBV28; clone size: .; CDR3 protein: CASTSTSGRKTQYF; CDR3 DNA: TGTGCCAGCACCTCCACTAGCGGGAGGAAGACCCAGTACTTC